Listed here are 7 T cell receptor beta chains from one sample, sequenced in a study of blood T cell repertoires in COVID-19. Sequenced by immunoSEQ multiplex PCR; TCRdb stores in-frame clones only, minus some. Of roughly 250,000 clones listed, about 79% are singletons. The sequenced sample consisted of peripheral blood. The source of these receptors is a woman aged 80 or over with acute or convalescent COVID-19.

The genes are TRBV18 and TRBJ2-5; D may be TRBD1 (6 bases). The CDR3 is made up of 14 amino acids. Germline V gene data show CDR1 as KGHSH and CDR2 as LQKENI. V lost 1 base to trimming and J lost 4 bases, with 10 bases between them. The CDR3, as DNA: TGTGCCAGCTCACCACTAGGGGGAAGAGAGACCCAGTACTTC. Amino acids: CASSPLGGRETQYF.

J is TRBJ2-1 and V is TRBV11-2, with TRBD1 matching over 7 bases. This CDR3 contains 19 residues. CDR1 is SGHAT, CDR2 FQNNGV, per germline. The ends lost 2 bases at V and 0 bases at J; junction bases unmatched: 13. As DNA, the CDR3 is TGTGCCAGCAGCTTATTTGAGGGGGCGAGATCCAGCTCCTACAATGAGCAGTTCTTC. Its protein is CASSLFEGARSSSYNEQFF.

The CDR3, as DNA: TGTGCCAGCAGCCAAAGACAGGCCACTGAAGCTTTCTTT. It translates to CASSQRQATEAFF. This rearrangement joins TRBV3-1 (or the pseudogene TRBV3-2) to TRBJ1-1, with D perhaps TRBD1 (6 bases). The CDR3 contains 13 residues. V lost 2 bases, J lost 4 bases, and 8 bases lay in between. The germline gives CDR1 LGHDT, CDR2 YNNKEL (reference sequence).

The rearrangement joins TRBV2 to TRBJ2-1, with TRBD1 matching over 8 bases. Trimming removed 11 bases from V and 8 bases from J; junction bases left unmatched: 11. Germline CDR1 and CDR2: SNHLY and FYNNEI. The CDR3 covers 13 residues. The CDR3: CASQGGQVDEQFF. The CDR3 DNA reads TGTGCCTCCCAAGGGGGACAGGTCGATGAGCAGTTCTTC.

The CDR3 is CASSSTGTQQYF. The CDR3 DNA follows: TGTGCCAGCAGCTCTACCGGGACACAACAGTACTTC. The chain employs TRBV27 and TRBJ2-7; tentative D call: TRBD1 (6 bases). The ends were cut back, 6 bases at V and 10 bases at J, with 16 bases in the middle. Per germline, CDR1 MNHEY and CDR2 SMNVEV (reference sequence). This CDR3 contains 12 residues.

This chain joins TRBV24-1 and TRBJ1-2, with 9 nucleotides matching TRBD1. The germline V gene encodes CDR1 KGHDR and CDR2 SFDVKD. V gave up 5 bases and J gave up 1 base; unmatched junction bases: 7. This CDR3 comprises 16 residues. The DNA for the CDR3 is TGTGCCACCAGTGCAGGGACAGGGCTTTTTAACTATGGCTACACCTTC. It translates to CATSAGTGLFNYGYTF.

In regard to this clone: Compared with germline, one end of the junction differs, possibly owing to a read error. The V and J genes are TRBV2 and TRBJ1-6; 7 bases align to TRBD1. CDR3 length equals 15 residues. Germline V gene sequence: CDR1 SNHLY, CDR2 FYNNEI. Here the CDR3 reads CASSAGTAYNSPLHF. CDR3 nucleotides: TGTGCCAGCAGTGCGGGGACAGCCTACAATTCACCCCTCCACTTT.